What follows describes a single TCR beta chain. Antigen: not known. Germline CDR1 and CDR2: MNHEY and SVGAGI. The CDR3 consists of 13 residues. The ends were cut back, 6 bases at V and 4 bases at J, with 12 bases in the middle. Analysis merged second doses at about 4 or about 12 weeks. The sample comes from a study of T cell responses to AZD1222 COVID-19 vaccine. Study-level results: Among the donors, most were white British and more were female, and clonal diversity was possibly underestimated.

Some clones are missing from TCRdb's copy, which holds only in-frame ones; the method was immunoSEQ multiplex PCR. This sample has around 270,000 clones, with 94% found just once. The sequence was obtained from an adult who received the AZD1222 COVID-19 vaccine. V and J are TRBV6-5 and TRBJ1-1; a possible D gene is TRBD1 (6 bases). The material was peripheral blood, obtained 28 days after the second AZD1222 dose. CDR3 nucleotides: TGTGCCAGCAGGGATCACAGGGTCACTGAAGCTTTCTTT. Translation gives CASRDHRVTEAFF.